A single sample is the source of the 32 T cell receptor beta chains below, sequenced in a study of monozygotic twins with inflammatory bowel disease. TCRdb reprocessed the 5' RACE reads; each CDR3 protein has one entry and no DNA is given. Recorded for this sample: about 160,000 distinct CDR3 sequences. Sequenced: blood. These receptor sequences come from a human donor with ulcerative colitis or Crohn's disease, or a healthy co-twin of an affected twin (not recorded which).

The V gene is TRBV9, the J gene TRBJ2-6. Per the germline V gene, CDR1 is SGDLS and CDR2 is YYNGEE. The CDR3 consists of 16 residues. The chain's CDR3 is CASSPIWIAGANVLTF.

J is TRBJ1-1 and V is TRBV6-5; no DNA is available, so the TRBD1 call from TCRdb remains unchecked. Germline V gene data show CDR1 as MNHEY and CDR2 as SVGAGI. The CDR3 consists of 15 residues. The CDR3: CASSSPGQGATEAFF.

The chain links TRBV7-6 to TRBJ2-7; TCRdb gives TRBD2 as the D gene, but with no DNA this cannot be confirmed. Germline V gene sequence: CDR1 SGHVS, CDR2 FNYEAQ. The CDR3 contains 14 residues. CDR3 region: CASSLEPGRDRQYF.

V usage is TRBV6-1 and J usage is TRBJ2-7; checking the TCRdb D call of TRBD1 is not possible without DNA. The V gene's germline CDR1 is MNHNS and CDR2 SASEGT. The CDR3 length is 14 residues. This chain's CDR3 is CASRPGHPLSEQYF.

V gene TRBV28 combines with J gene TRBJ2-3. The CDR3 spans 12 residues. Germline V gene lookup returns CDR1 MDHEN and CDR2 SYDVKM. The CDR3 reads CASSLRTDTQYF.

The chain joins TRBV19 to TRBJ1-2. The CDR3 runs to 15 residues. Germline CDR1 reads LNHDA; CDR2 reads SQIVND (reference sequence). The CDR3 spells CASSSLIGINYGYTF. The full variable domain, in which reference TRBV19 and TRBJ1-2 provide the parts outside the CDR3, is DGGITQSPKYLFRKEGQNVTLSCEQNLNHDAMYWYRQDPGQGLRLIYYSQIVNDFQKGDIAEGYSVSREKKESFPLTVTSAQKNPTAFYLCASSSLIGINYGYTFGSGTRLTVV.

The chain employs TRBV5-1 and TRBJ1-1; the D gene TCRdb calls, TRBD1, cannot be checked with no DNA. The CDR3 totals 14 residues. Germline loops: CDR1 SGHRS, CDR2 YFSETQ. CDR3 residues: CASRTGLGNTEAFF.

The chain joins TRBV6-2 or TRBV6-3 to TRBJ2-3; as DNA is missing, the TRBD2 call by TCRdb cannot be tested. There are 17 residues in the CDR3. Germline V gene sequence: CDR1 MNHEY, CDR2 SVGEGT. This CDR3 reads CASSSRSLAGGTDTQYF.

This chain uses TRBV12-3 or TRBV12-4 with TRBJ2-2; TCRdb names TRBD1, which stays unverified in the absence of DNA. This CDR3 region has 14 residues. Here the CDR3 reads CASTGTGRDPELFF.

The chain joins TRBV6-1 to TRBJ1-1; TCRdb reports TRBD1, a call that lacks DNA to check it against. CDR3 size: 14 residues. CDR1 and CDR2 (germline): MNHNS, SASEGT. CDR3 protein: CASSRDRGPREAFF.

The chain joins TRBV5-1 to TRBJ2-7; TCRdb's D gene call, TRBD1, goes unchecked for lack of DNA. Per germline, CDR1 SGHRS and CDR2 YFSETQ. The CDR3 is 16 amino acids. CDR3: CASSHIPGPSSYEQYF.

The gene calls are TRBV5-1 and TRBJ2-3; as DNA is missing, the TRBD1 call by TCRdb cannot be tested. CDR3 size: 16 residues. Germline CDR1 and CDR2: SGHRS and YFSETQ. CDR3 residues: CASSRRPTGGTDTQYF.

The rearrangement joins TRBV7-2 to TRBJ1-2; TCRdb's assignment of TRBD1 cannot be checked, as there is no DNA. CDR1 is SGHTA, CDR2 FQGNSA, per germline. The CDR3 runs to 15 residues. CDR3 sequence: CASSLVLGGNYGYTF.

This chain links TRBV5-1 with TRBJ2-3; checking the TCRdb D call of TRBD1 is not possible without DNA. The CDR3 loop spans 17 amino acids. Germline V gene data show CDR1 as SGHRS and CDR2 as YFSETQ. The CDR3 sequence: CASSSLLTGRSTDTQYF.

V usage is TRBV6-5 and J usage is TRBJ2-3; TCRdb picks TRBD2, but there is no DNA to check that call. CDR1 and CDR2 (germline): MNHEY, SVGAGI. The CDR3 extends over 15 amino acids. Here the CDR3 reads CASSHSSIAGDTQYF.

The chain couples TRBV24-1 to TRBJ2-3. The CDR3 has 12 residues. The germline V gene encodes CDR1 KGHDR and CDR2 SFDVKD. The chain's CDR3 is CATSGYVDTQYF.

CDR3 loop: CASSLDPGNYGYTF. The chain is built from TRBV7-6 and TRBJ1-2; TCRdb calls TRBD1, which cannot be checked without DNA. This CDR3 contains 14 residues. CDR1 SGHVS and CDR2 FNYEAQ come from the germline V gene.

The genes are TRBV14 and TRBJ2-1. Germline V gene sequence: CDR1 SGHDN, CDR2 FVKESK. The CDR3 length is 15 residues. CDR3 region: CASSHVGFTYNEQFF.

V usage is TRBV18 and J usage is TRBJ2-7; TCRdb reports TRBD2, a call that lacks DNA to check it against. Germline-derived CDR1 and CDR2 are KGHSH and LQKENI. The CDR3 runs 15 residues. CDR3 protein: CASSTGLAGSYEQYF.

The CDR3 protein is CASSLATGAYSYNEQFF. J is TRBJ2-1 and V is TRBV7-8; TCRdb selects TRBD1, and the lack of DNA leaves this call unchecked. CDR1 is SGHVS, CDR2 FQNEAQ, per germline. This CDR3 has 17 amino acids.

V is TRBV5-4 and J is TRBJ2-1; as DNA is missing, the TRBD2 call by TCRdb cannot be tested. Germline V gives CDR1 SGHNT, CDR2 YYREEE (reference sequence). The CDR3 extends over 14 amino acids. CDR3: CASSGAASYNEQFF.

V and J are TRBV28 and TRBJ2-7; TCRdb outputs TRBD1, but without DNA this stays unchecked. Germline loops: CDR1 MDHEN, CDR2 SYDVKM. This CDR3 region has 14 residues. CDR3 amino acids: CASSKGQQSYEQYF. Combining the CDR3 with reference TRBV28 and TRBJ2-7 gives the whole variable domain DVKVTQSSRYLVKRTGEKVFLECVQDMDHENMFWYRQDPGLGLRLIYFSYDVKMKEKGDIPEGYSVSREKKERFSLILESASTNQTSMYLCASSKGQQSYEQYFGPGTRLTVT.

This rearrangement joins TRBV28 to TRBJ2-5; TCRdb gives TRBD2 as the D gene, but with no DNA this cannot be confirmed. The CDR3 spans 15 residues. Germline V gives CDR1 MDHEN, CDR2 SYDVKM. CDR3 protein: CASSFMAVPVETQYF.

The chain combines TRBV6-4 with TRBJ2-1; TCRdb lists TRBD1, though no DNA is available to test this call. The germline CDR1 and CDR2 sequences are MRHNA and SNTAGT. The CDR3 consists of 14 residues. The CDR3 protein is CASSRDGPGNEQFF.

This sequence joins TRBV9 and TRBJ1-6. The CDR3 is 14 residues long. CDR1 and CDR2 from the germline V gene are SGDLS and YYNGEE. The CDR3 protein is CASSVGVGDSPLHF. The whole variable domain, remainder taken from reference TRBV9 and TRBJ1-6, is DSGVTQTPKHLITATGQRVTLRCSPRSGDLSVYWYQQSLDQGLQFLIQYYNGEERAKGNILERFSAQQFPDLHSELNLSSLELGDSALYFCASSVGVGDSPLHFGNGTRLTVT.

This chain connects TRBV7-2 to TRBJ2-7. The CDR3 is 14 amino acids. CDR1 is SGHTA and CDR2 is FQGNSA in the germline V gene. CDR3 amino acids: CASSSSGGGYEQYF.

The chain has TRBV5-1 and TRBJ2-5; TCRdb names TRBD2, which stays unverified in the absence of DNA. Germline CDR1 and CDR2: SGHRS and YFSETQ. The CDR3 covers 14 residues. The CDR3 reads CASSPGTTKETQYF.

The chain employs TRBV4-1 and TRBJ2-2; TCRdb reports TRBD2, a call that lacks DNA to check it against. Looked up from germline, CDR1 is MGHRA and CDR2 is YSYEKL. The CDR3 contains 17 residues. The CDR3 spells CASSQVVRSSKTGELFF.

The chain recombines TRBV5-1 with TRBJ1-1; TCRdb outputs TRBD1, but without DNA this stays unchecked. This CDR3 has 14 amino acids. Germline V gene sequence: CDR1 SGHRS, CDR2 YFSETQ. The CDR3 is CASSLVRGDAEAFF.

The chain has TRBV4-1 and TRBJ1-5. CDR3 length: 13 amino acids. CDR1 is MGHRA, CDR2 YSYEKL, per germline. CDR3 residues: CASSQGPDQPQHF.

This chain connects TRBV18 to TRBJ1-1; TCRdb proposes TRBD1, but this gene call is untestable without DNA. Germline loops: CDR1 KGHSH, CDR2 LQKENI. The CDR3 consists of 15 residues. The CDR3 reads CASRPDRAMNTEAFF.

J is TRBJ1-2 and V is TRBV7-9. The germline V gene encodes CDR1 SEHNR and CDR2 FQNEAQ (reference sequence). The CDR3 has 12 residues. CDR3 in amino acids: CASSSVNYGYTF.